The T cell receptor (beta chain) under discussion was sequenced for a study of cytomegalovirus exposure and HLA in healthy donors. Trimming pared 1 base from V and 4 bases from J, leaving 10 bases between. CDR3 length equals 15 residues. Germline V gene lookup returns CDR1 SNHLY and CDR2 FYNNEI. 13 Jbeta primers and 60 Vbeta primers were used for the PCR. Assay: immunoSEQ multiplex PCR; the TCRdb copy retains only in-frame clones and omits some. The table has some 70,000 clones, 60% to 85% seen once. The source material was PBMCs. The chain uses TRBV2 and TRBJ1-4; D is ambiguous. The source is a young man in good health and CMV-seronegative. CDR3 residues: CASSEGRAVNEKLFF. The CDR3 DNA sequence: TGTGCCAGCAGTGAAGGGAGGGCCGTTAATGAAAAACTGTTTTTT.